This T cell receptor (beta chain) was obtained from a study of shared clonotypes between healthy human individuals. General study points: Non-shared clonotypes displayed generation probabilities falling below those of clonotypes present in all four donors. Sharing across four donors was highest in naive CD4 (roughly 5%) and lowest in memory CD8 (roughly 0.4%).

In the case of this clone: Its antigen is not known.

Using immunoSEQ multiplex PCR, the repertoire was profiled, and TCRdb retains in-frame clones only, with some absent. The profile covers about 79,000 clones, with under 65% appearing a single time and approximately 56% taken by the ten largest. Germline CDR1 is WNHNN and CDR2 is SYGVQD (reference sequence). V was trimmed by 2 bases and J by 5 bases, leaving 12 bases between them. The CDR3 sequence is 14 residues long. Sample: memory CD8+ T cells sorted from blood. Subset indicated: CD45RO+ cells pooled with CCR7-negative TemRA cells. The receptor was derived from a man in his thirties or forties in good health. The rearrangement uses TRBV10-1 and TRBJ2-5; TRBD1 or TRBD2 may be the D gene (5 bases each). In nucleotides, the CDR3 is TGCGCCAGCAGTGAGGGGGGAAGCGCCGAGACCCAGTACTTC. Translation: CASSEGGSAETQYF.